This passage covers 21 T cell receptor beta chains from one sample sequenced in a study of CD8 T cells in ankylosing spondylitis. TCRdb re-analysed the 5' RACE reads in MiXCR, keeping a single row per CDR3 protein. Among 250,000 to 400,000 distinct CDR3 sequences listed, about 9.9% were seen once. The material sequenced was blood, either unsorted or a sorted T cell fraction (not recorded which). The receptors originated from a female donor with ankylosing spondylitis or in good health (not recorded which).

The chain combines TRBV5-1 with TRBJ1-5; possible D gene TRBD1, 5 bases. The V end lost 0 bases, the J end lost 4 bases, and 11 bases lay between the germline ends. The CDR3 covers 15 residues. CDR1 and CDR2 (germline): SGHRS, YFSETQ. Written as DNA, the CDR3 is TGCGCCAGCAGCTTGGGGGACTACGGTAATCAGCCCCAGCATTTT. This codes for CASSLGDYGNQPQHF.

The chain links TRBV12-3 or TRBV12-4 to TRBJ2-7; D gene unclear. The CDR3 is 14 amino acids. V lost 2 bases and J lost 7, with 15 bases in between. CDR3 loop: CASSLNPSSQEQYF. The DNA for the CDR3 is TGTGCCAGCAGTTTAAACCCCTCTTCCCAAGAGCAGTACTTC.

A word on this clonotype: A much larger clone differs by one base, so this may be a read error. The genes are TRBV5-1 and TRBJ1-1; 7 nucleotides line up with TRBD1. This CDR3 has 14 residues. Per the germline V gene, CDR1 is SGHRS and CDR2 is YFSETQ. CDR3 sequence (DNA): TGCGCCAGCAGCTGGACAGGACCCGGGACTGGAGCTTTCTTT. This translates into CASSWTGPGTGAFF.

J is TRBJ2-1 and V is TRBV30; D may be TRBD2 (5 bases). CDR1 GTSNPN and CDR2 SVGIG come from the germline V gene (reference sequence). The CDR3 loop spans 15 amino acids. Trimming pared 2 bases from V and 4 bases from J, leaving 15 bases between. CDR3 coding DNA: TGTGCCTGGAGTAAAGGACTGGCTCAATACAATGAGCAGTTCTTC. Translated: CAWSKGLAQYNEQFF.

This clonotype came up many times. The V call is TRBV20-1, the J call TRBJ1-6, with a tentative D call TRBD1 (6 bases). V gave up 6 bases and J gave up 7 bases, with 13 bases separating them. The germline V gene has CDR1 DFQATT and CDR2 SNEGSKA (reference sequence). This CDR3 region has 13 residues. Written as DNA, the CDR3 is TGCAGTGCACCAAAACAGGGAAATTCACCCCTCCACTTT. Translating gives CSAPKQGNSPLHF.

The chain links TRBV5-1 to TRBJ1-3, with D perhaps TRBD1 (5 bases). This CDR3 is 15 amino acids long. Trimming shortened V by 4 bases and J by 0 bases, and 11 bases separated the two germline ends. Germline V lookup: CDR1 SGHRS, CDR2 YFSETQ. CDR3 in amino acids: CASSGTGDSGNTIYF. DNA for the CDR3: TGCGCCAGCAGCGGAACAGGTGACTCTGGAAACACCATATATTTT. The complete variable domain, with remaining parts taken from reference TRBV5-1 and TRBJ1-3, reads KAGVTQTPRYLIKTRGQQVTLSCSPISGHRSVSWYQQTPGQGLQFLFEYFSETQRNKGNFPGRFSGRQFSNSRSEMNVSTLELGDSALYLCASSGTGDSGNTIYFGEGSWLTVV.

This clonotype came up a few times. CDR3 DNA: TGCAGCGTTGAGCGGGGGACCCGAGGGTACACTGAAGCTTTCTTT. It is translated as CSVERGTRGYTEAFF. V gene TRBV29-1 combines with J gene TRBJ1-1; weak D call: TRBD1 (5 bases). The germline V gene has CDR1 SQVTM and CDR2 ANQGSEA. This CDR3 region has 15 residues. Trimming removed 3 bases from V and 3 bases from J, with 17 bases in between.

The chain uses TRBV12-3 or TRBV12-4 and TRBJ2-7, with a weak D call TRBD1 (6 bases). This CDR3 contains 18 residues. V lost 3 bases and J 0 bases, leaving 21 bases between the germline ends. The CDR3 nucleotides are TGTGCCAGCAGTTTTAAAAACTCTGACAGGCGATACTCCTACGAGCAGTACTTC. Its protein is CASSFKNSDRRYSYEQYF.

The chain has TRBV5-1 and TRBJ2-3; 9 positions match TRBD1. Per germline, CDR1 SGHRS and CDR2 YFSETQ. CDR3 size: 16 residues. With 3 bases clipped from V and 4 bases from J, the junction kept 9 bases outside the gene matches. CDR3 nucleotides: TGCGCCAGCAGCTCCTCCCCGGGACAGGGTCCAGATACGCAGTATTTT. Protein: CASSSSPGQGPDTQYF.

This clonotype was recorded many times. The genes are TRBV5-1 and TRBJ2-7, with TRBD1 matching 7 bases. The V segment lost 5 bases and the J segment 3 bases; nucleotides outside the gene matches: 5. Germline values: CDR1 SGHRS, CDR2 YFSETQ. This CDR3 is built from 13 residues. The CDR3 DNA is TGCGCCAGCAGAATGGACAGGAACTACGAGCAGTACTTC. Translated: CASRMDRNYEQYF.

This clonotype was seen ten or more times. The gene calls are TRBV9 and TRBJ1-6, with D hard to call. From germline, CDR1 is SGDLS and CDR2 YYNGEE. The CDR3 extends over 13 amino acids. Trimming removed 0 bases from V and 7 bases from J, with 5 bases in between. CDR3 nucleotide sequence: TGTGCCAGCAGCGTAGCGACCAATTCACCCCTCCACTTT. Its protein is CASSVATNSPLHF.

V is TRBV28 and J is TRBJ1-1; 9 bases are a match to TRBD1. V lost 6 bases, J lost 3 bases, and 5 bases stayed unmatched. Germline CDR1 and CDR2: MDHEN and SYDVKM. CDR3 size: 14 residues. The CDR3 sequence: CASRNRGPHTEAFF. The CDR3 coding sequence is TGTGCCAGCAGAAACAGGGGGCCGCACACTGAAGCTTTCTTT.

Ten or more counts support this clonotype. The chain combines TRBV12-3 or TRBV12-4 with TRBJ2-7; TRBD1 aligns across 7 bases. V shed 6 bases and J 8 bases; nucleotides not matched to a gene: 7. This CDR3 comprises 12 residues. CDR3 loop: CASRRGQEKQYF. The CDR3 nucleotides are TGTGCCAGCAGACGAGGACAGGAGAAGCAGTACTTC.

This clonotype has ten or more counts. This chain connects TRBV11-2 to TRBJ2-7; 7 bases line up with TRBD2. The CDR3 runs 14 residues. Germline V gene sequence: CDR1 SGHAT, CDR2 FQNNGV. V lost 4 bases, J lost 3 bases, and 6 bases stayed unmatched. CDR3 amino acids: CASSWGGADYEQYF. CDR3 DNA sequence: TGTGCCAGCAGCTGGGGGGGAGCCGACTACGAGCAGTACTTC.

This clonotype was detected ten times or more. This chain joins TRBV5-1 and TRBJ2-1; 13 bases fit TRBD2. CDR3 size: 14 residues. CDR1 and CDR2 from the germline V gene are SGHRS and YFSETQ. The junction had 7 bases not matched to a gene; V was cut back by 9 bases and J by 7 bases. The CDR3 protein is CATRTSGRGNEQFF. The DNA for the CDR3 is TGCGCCACCCGGACTAGCGGGAGAGGTAATGAGCAGTTCTTC.

The chain couples TRBV28 to TRBJ2-5, with 14 bases lining up with TRBD2. V shed 3 bases and J 5 bases; nucleotides not matched to a gene: 11. From germline, CDR1 is MDHEN and CDR2 SYDVKM. The CDR3 is 18 residues long. CDR3 coding DNA: TGTGCCAGCAGTTTGGGACTAGCGGGAGAGGCCGGTTGGGAGACCCAGTACTTC. Protein sequence: CASSLGLAGEAGWETQYF.

This clonotype was seen at least ten times. This rearrangement joins TRBV5-1 to TRBJ2-5, with D perhaps TRBD1 (5 bases). V lost 3 bases, J lost 2 bases, and 14 bases lay in between. The CDR3 loop spans 15 amino acids. CDR1 and CDR2 from the germline V gene are SGHRS and YFSETQ. The CDR3 DNA reads TGCGCCAGCAGCTCCGACAGCGAATTTCAAGAGACCCAGTACTTC. It specifies CASSSDSEFQETQYF.

At least ten counts were recorded for this clonotype. This chain joins TRBV7-6 and TRBJ1-3; D remains unclear. Per the germline V gene, CDR1 is SGHVS and CDR2 is FNYEAQ. The CDR3 extends over 17 amino acids. V dropped 4 bases and J dropped 0 bases, with 16 bases sitting between them. CDR3 in DNA: TGTGCCAGCAGCTCATCCGGACGACGGTACTCTGGAAACACCATATATTTT. Protein sequence: CASSSSGRRYSGNTIYF.

The sample holds many counts of this clonotype. The gene calls are TRBV10-3 and TRBJ1-5; 8 bases are shared with TRBD1. V lost 10 bases, J lost 3 bases, and 8 bases stayed unmatched. The germline gives CDR1 ENHRY, CDR2 SYGVKD. This CDR3 region has 14 residues. CDR3 DNA: TGTGCCACCTGGACAGGGAGGGACAATCAGCCCCAGCATTTT. This gives the protein CATWTGRDNQPQHF.

This clonotype has ten or more counts. This rearrangement joins TRBV7-8 to TRBJ2-7; 8 bases line up with TRBD2. This CDR3 is 15 amino acids long. CDR1 and CDR2 (germline): SGHVS, FQNEAQ. The DNA of the CDR3 is TGTGCTATCCTAAAACAGACTAGCGACTACTACGAGCAGTACTTC. It is translated as CAILKQTSDYYEQYF.

This clonotype was observed a single time. This may stem from a read error, because a much larger clone lies one nucleotide away. The V and J genes are TRBV5-1 and TRBJ2-3; a weak D match, TRBD2 (5 bases). CDR1 and CDR2 from the germline V gene are SGHRS and YFSETQ. This CDR3 has 15 amino acids. The V end lost 2 bases, the J end lost 4 bases, and 14 bases lay between the germline ends. CDR3 coding DNA: TGCGCCAGCAGCTTCTCTAGCCCTTTCGCAGATACGCAGTATTTT. It specifies CASSFSSPFADTQYF.